This passage covers 29 T cell receptor beta chains from one sample sequenced in a study of immune heterogeneity within non-small cell lung tumors. It was a multiplex PCR that amplified TCR beta CDR3, with 32 V and 13 J primers. TCRdb itself ran the multiplex PCR reads through MiXCR, one entry per CDR3 protein. The table has 20,000 to 25,000 distinct CDR3 sequences, 27% seen once. At around 600 ng per sample, bulk tumor genomic DNA provided the template. Far-apart biopsies, several per primary tumor, were taken during surgery. Enrolled individuals presented with untreated, newly diagnosed non-small cell lung cancer and received curative surgery. The sequenced sample consisted of lung tumor tissue. The origin of the receptors is a middle-aged man with non-small cell lung cancer.

V is TRBV7-3 and J is TRBJ1-1; D is possibly TRBD1 (5 bases). There are 13 residues in the CDR3. Trimming left V 3 bases short and J 3 bases short, with 8 bases between. The germline V gene has CDR1 SGHTA and CDR2 FQGTGA. The DNA for the CDR3 is TGTGCCAGCAGCTTTTCCAGGGACACTGAAGCTTTCTTT. Amino acid sequence: CASSFSRDTEAFF.

A note on this clonotype: This may stem from a read error, because a much larger clone lies one nucleotide away. The rearrangement links TRBV19 to TRBJ1-2, with D maybe TRBD1 (5 bases). Germline CDR1 is LNHDA and CDR2 is SQIVND (reference sequence). The CDR3 is made up of 16 amino acids. Here the CDR3 reads CASSGTQIGTNYCYTF. The CDR3 region has the DNA TGTGCCAGTAGTGGGACGCAGATAGGTACTAACTATTGCTACACCTTC. The whole variable domain, filled in from reference TRBV19 and TRBJ1-2, reads DGGITQSPKYLFRKEGQNVTLSCEQNLNHDAMYWYRQDPGQGLRLIYYSQIVNDFQKGDIAEGYSVSREKKESFPLTVTSAQKNPTAFYLCASSGTQIGTNYCYTFGSGTRLTVV.

Regarding this clonotype: Mismatch with germline at one junction end may stem from a read error. The chain uses TRBV5-1 and TRBJ2-2, with D perhaps TRBD1 (6 bases). This CDR3 region has 16 residues. The germline gives CDR1 SGHRS, CDR2 YFSETQ. This CDR3 is CASRSQDLLGAGERFF. The CDR3, as DNA: TGCGCCAGCCGATCCCAGGATTTGTTGGGGGCCGGGGAGCGGTTTTTT.

This clonotype came up once. The J gene is TRBJ2-5, the V gene TRBV5-5, with 8 bases that match TRBD2. V shed 1 base and J 1 base; nucleotides not matched to a gene: 6. There are 16 residues in the CDR3. The V gene's germline CDR1 is SGHKS and CDR2 YYEKEE (reference sequence). The DNA of the CDR3 is TGTGCCAGCAGCTTGTCGCCTAGCGGGCGCCAAGAGACCCAGTACTTC. This translates into CASSLSPSGRQETQYF.

Points on this clonotype: A much larger clone lies a single base off, so this may be a read error. The J gene is TRBJ2-1, the V gene TRBV11-2; maybe TRBD2 (6 bases). Germline values: CDR1 SGHAT, CDR2 FQNNGV. The CDR3 totals 15 residues. CDR3 sequence reads: CASSLPAGSYNEQSF. The CDR3 DNA follows: TGTGCCAGCAGCCTCCCAGCGGGCTCCTACAATGAGCAGTCCTTC.

This clonotype was counted at least ten times. This chain connects TRBV6-5 to TRBJ2-7; D is perhaps TRBD2 (6 bases). This CDR3 spans 16 amino acids. The germline V and J ends were trimmed by 0 bases and 0 bases, with 12 bases remaining between them. Germline V CDR1 and CDR2: MNHEY, SVGAGI. CDR3 amino acids: CASSYSGTPNSYEQYF. The CDR3 coding sequence is TGTGCCAGCAGTTACTCCGGGACTCCAAACTCCTACGAGCAGTACTTC.

By frequency in the sample, this clonotype is medium-sized. CDR3 in amino acids: CSATAGVYEQYF. In DNA form, the CDR3 reads TGCAGTGCAACAGCGGGAGTCTACGAGCAGTACTTC. The rearrangement joins TRBV20-1 to TRBJ2-7; 8 positions agree with TRBD2. Looked up from germline, CDR1 is DFQATT and CDR2 is SNEGSKA (reference sequence). CDR3 size: 12 residues. The V segment lost 6 bases and the J segment 3 bases; nucleotides outside the gene matches: 4.

A few counts support this clonotype. This chain connects TRBV19 to TRBJ1-5; tentatively, D is TRBD1 or TRBD2 (6 bases each). The better agreement between TRBJ2-3 and the DNA end casts doubt on the J call. Germline CDR1 and CDR2: LNHDA and SQIVND (reference sequence). The CDR3 length is 16 residues. The CDR3 nucleotides are TGTGCCAGTAGCGGCGGGACACTGTATAGCAATCAGCCCCAGTATTTT. It encodes CASSGGTLYSNQPQYF.

This clonotype occurred many times. The genes are TRBV19 and TRBJ1-2; D not resolved. The CDR3 length is 13 residues. The germline V gene has CDR1 LNHDA and CDR2 SQIVND (reference sequence). Trimming left V 7 bases short and J 5 bases short, with 14 bases between. CDR3 in DNA: TGTGCCAGTACCCAACTTCGGCGTTATGGCTACACCTTC. Its translation: CASTQLRRYGYTF.

Regarding this clonotype: This clone may be a read error of a much larger clone one base away. V is TRBV27 and J is TRBJ2-2; possible D gene TRBD2, 6 bases. There are 15 residues in the CDR3. CDR1 and CDR2 from the germline V gene are MNHEY and SMNVEV (reference sequence). The DNA for the CDR3 is TGTGCCAGCAGGCGGGCAGGAGCGGGCACCGGGGTGCTGTTTTTT. Residues: CASRRAGAGTGVLFF.

This clonotype was observed at least ten times. The V and J genes are TRBV6-1 and TRBJ1-6; D is possibly TRBD1 (5 bases). There are 13 residues in the CDR3. Deletions cut 5 bases from V and 9 bases from J, with 11 bases between. Per germline, CDR1 MNHNS and CDR2 SASEGT. The CDR3 spells CASSKGRGSPLHF. In DNA, the CDR3 is TGTGCCAGCAGTAAGGGAAGGGGTTCACCCCTCCACTTT.

At least ten counts were recorded for this clonotype. The chain combines TRBV2 with TRBJ1-2, with 9 bases fitting TRBD1. Germline-derived CDR1 and CDR2 are SNHLY and FYNNEI. After removal of 7 bases from V and 4 bases from J, the junction contained 7 bases not matched to a gene. CDR3 length equals 14 residues. CDR3: CASKDRGAPYGYTF. The CDR3 DNA is TGTGCCAGCAAAGACAGGGGGGCCCCCTATGGCTACACCTTC.

By its share, this clonotype is medium-sized. V and J are TRBV6-1 and TRBJ1-5, with TRBD1 matching over 10 bases. The germline CDR1 and CDR2 sequences are MNHNS and SASEGT. Trimming at V came to 6 bases and at J to 4 bases, leaving 6 bases not matched to a gene. The CDR3 runs 15 residues. The CDR3 protein is CASSPDRGRNQPQHF. For the CDR3, the DNA is TGTGCCAGCAGCCCCGACAGGGGGCGAAATCAGCCCCAGCATTTT.

On this clonotype itself: This CDR3 is missing its conserved last phenylalanine or tryptophan, likely due to a read error. The genes are TRBV4-2 and TRBJ2-5; 7 bases agree with TRBD2. Germline assignment: CDR1 LGHNA and CDR2 YNFKEQ. V gave up 4 bases and J gave up 2 bases; unmatched junction bases: 7. The length of the CDR3 is 15 residues. The CDR3 loop reads CASSPKRDSQETQYL. The CDR3 DNA reads as TGTGCCAGCAGCCCAAAGCGGGATAGTCAAGAGACCCAGTACCTC.

This clonotype occurred a few times. The chain employs TRBV6-6 and TRBJ1-4; D is unclear. Germline V gene sequence: CDR1 MNHNY, CDR2 SVGAGI (reference sequence). The CDR3 is made up of 16 amino acids. Trimming stripped 2 bases from V and 0 bases from J, with 10 bases between. This chain's CDR3 is CASSYLPGTTNEKLFF. In DNA form, the CDR3 reads TGTGCCAGCAGTTACCTGCCCGGGACAACTAATGAAAAACTGTTTTTT.

In regard to this clonotype: Given a much more abundant clone one base away, this may be a read error. The rearrangement uses TRBV6-1 and TRBJ1-1; perhaps TRBD1 as D (6 bases). The germline V gene has CDR1 MNHNS and CDR2 SASEGT. There are 13 residues in the CDR3. CDR3 sequence reads: CASSETGFTEVFF. CDR3 bases: TGTGCCAGCAGTGAGACAGGATTCACTGAAGTTTTCTTT.

Turning to this clonotype: No conserved phenylalanine or tryptophan is present at the end of the CDR3, so a read error is the likely explanation. The chain employs TRBV30 and TRBJ1-2; D is perhaps TRBD1 (5 bases). The CDR3 spans 15 residues. CDR1 GTSNPN and CDR2 SVGIG come from the germline V gene (reference sequence). V was pared by 5 bases and J by 4 bases, with 20 bases between. CDR3 coding DNA: TGTGCCTGGGCTATGGGGGGAGATGGTGGCTATGGCTACACCTTA. The encoded protein is CAWAMGGDGGYGYTL.

Worth noting for this clonotype: An end of the junction differs from the germline gene, which may be a read error. The chain employs TRBV19 and TRBJ1-3; D gene ambiguous. Germline-derived CDR1 and CDR2 are LNHDA and SQIVND (reference sequence). The CDR3 totals 13 residues. Written as DNA, the CDR3 is TGTTCCAGTAGTATAGACTCTGGAAACACCATATATTTT. Translating it yields CSSSIDSGNTIYF.

This clonotype has just a few counts. V usage is TRBV28 and J usage is TRBJ2-5; 8 nucleotides align to TRBD2. This CDR3 region has 14 residues. Looked up from germline, CDR1 is MDHEN and CDR2 is SYDVKM. V lost 3 bases to trimming and J lost 3 bases; unmatched junction nucleotides: 3. The CDR3 coding sequence is TGTGCCAGCAGTTTGTCGGGAGGGAAAGAGACCCAGTACTTC. Its translation: CASSLSGGKETQYF.

The rearrangement links TRBV6-5 to TRBJ1-2; D remains ambiguous. CDR1 is MNHEY and CDR2 is SVGAGI in the germline V gene. This CDR3 is built from 14 residues. The V and J ends lost 0 bases and 7 bases respectively, with 12 bases between them. CDR3 sequence reads: CASSYSRTISGYTF. The CDR3 DNA reads TGTGCCAGCAGTTACTCTAGGACGATCTCTGGCTACACCTTC.

As to this clonotype: Given a much more abundant clone one base away, this may be a read error. The chain carries TRBV28 and TRBJ2-7; TRBD1 matches at 8 bases. From germline, CDR1 is MDHEN and CDR2 SYDVKM. This CDR3 is built from 14 residues. The DNA for the CDR3 is TGTGCCAGCAGTCCACCGGACAGGGCTGGCGAGAAGTACTTC. Amino acids: CASSPPDRAGEKYF.

Turning to this clonotype: Being one base from a much bigger clone, this may be a read error. CDR3 loop: CASSLGTSGKGDTQYF. The CDR3 DNA reads as TGTGCCAGCAGTTTAGGGACTAGCGGGAAGGGAGATACGCAGTATTTT. The chain is built from TRBV28 and TRBJ2-3; 13 bases map to TRBD2. This CDR3 has 16 amino acids. The V and J ends lost 2 bases and 5 bases, in that order; junction bases with no gene match: 4. Per germline, CDR1 MDHEN and CDR2 SYDVKM.

This clonotype was counted ten times or more. The chain couples TRBV11-3 to TRBJ2-1; 9 bases agree with TRBD2. The germline gives CDR1 SGHNT, CDR2 YENEEA. With 1 base clipped from V and 5 bases from J, the junction kept 9 bases outside the gene matches. The CDR3 runs to 17 residues. CDR3 nucleotides: TGTGCCAGCAGCTTAGTTGCATTGGCTAGCGGGAACAATGAGCAGTTCTTC. Protein sequence: CASSLVALASGNNEQFF.

Details on this clonotype: A much larger clonotype is one base distant, so this may be a read error. V is TRBV20-1 and J is TRBJ2-1, with D hard to call. Germline V gene lookup returns CDR1 DFQATT and CDR2 SNEGSKA (reference sequence). The CDR3 loop spans 12 amino acids. V was pared by 0 bases and J by 12 bases, with 12 bases between. The CDR3 reads CSARDNLSAQFF. In DNA form, the CDR3 reads TGCAGTGCTAGAGATAATTTGAGTGCGCAGTTCTTC.

Of note for this clonotype: This sequence may be a read error, since a much larger clone differs from it by one base. The conserved phenylalanine or tryptophan is not found at the CDR3 terminus, so this likely reflects a read error. The chain couples TRBV18 to TRBJ1-4; tentative D call: TRBD1 (5 bases). V was pared by 6 bases and J by 10 bases, with 18 bases between. Germline CDR1 and CDR2: KGHSH and LQKENI. There are 14 residues in the CDR3. The CDR3 bases are TGTGCCAGCTCTCTCGGGGCAGCACGTGCAAAACTGTTTTCT. Translated: CASSLGAARAKLFS.

This clonotype was observed many times. This chain uses TRBV6-1 with TRBJ1-1; D is possibly TRBD1 (5 bases). V lost 3 bases and J 4 bases, leaving 15 bases between the germline ends. The CDR3 consists of 15 residues. The germline V gene encodes CDR1 MNHNS and CDR2 SASEGT. CDR3 sequence reads: CASSDQRREFTEAFF. The CDR3 coding sequence is TGTGCCAGCAGTGACCAGCGCAGGGAATTCACTGAAGCTTTCTTT.

The chain uses TRBV5-4 and TRBJ2-7; TRBD1 matches at 7 bases. V dropped 4 bases and J dropped 5; count of bases not matched to a gene: 12. The length of the CDR3 is 15 residues. Germline lookup yields CDR1 SGHNT and CDR2 YYREEE (reference sequence). The CDR3 here is CASSHPVTGNHEQYF. The CDR3 coding sequence is TGTGCCAGCAGCCACCCAGTGACAGGGAACCACGAGCAGTACTTC.

In its sample, this clonotype was seen once. This clone may be a read error of a much larger clone one base away. Here the CDR3 DNA reads TGTGCCGCTCACGCCTTATCTATGAACACTGAAGCTTTCTTT. Its protein product is CAAHALSMNTEAFF. This sequence joins TRBV2 and TRBJ1-1; D ambiguous. The CDR3 has 14 amino acids. V dropped 11 bases and J dropped 0 bases, with 16 bases sitting between them. Germline V CDR1 and CDR2: SNHLY, FYNNEI.

This clonotype came up many times. CDR3 region: CSAKGLQETQYF. CDR3 bases: TGCAGTGCTAAAGGCCTCCAAGAGACCCAGTACTTC. The V gene is TRBV20-1, the J gene TRBJ2-5, with no clear D. This CDR3 is built from 12 residues. Germline CDR1 is DFQATT and CDR2 is SNEGSKA (reference sequence). Trimming stripped 4 bases from V and 1 base from J, with 7 bases between.